These T cell receptor beta chains were read from a single sample in a study of identifying expanded T cells in peripheral blood. TCRdb keeps only in-frame clones here, not all; method: immunoSEQ multiplex PCR. The sample consists of approximately 58,000 clones, approximately 89% of them appearing once. Sequenced sample: blood. Receptors were obtained from a person aged 18-70 years in good health. The CDR3 runs from the conserved cysteine through the conserved F or W. Fields, in order: J gene, V gene, CDR3 protein.

TRBJ2-7,TRBV9,CASSVESGASYEQYF
TRBJ2-3,TRBV10-3,CATGTTTSTDTQYF
TRBJ2-4,TRBV10-1,CASSESAGPKNIQYF
TRBJ2-6,TRBV5-1,CASERDRGRGGSSGANVLTF
TRBJ1-1,TRBV6-5,CASSYGTVTEAFF
TRBJ1-1,TRBV18,CASSPGMGTEAFF
TRBJ1-1,TRBV19,CASSIGRRDSRNTEAFF
TRBJ2-3,TRBV6-5,CASRGGLAGTDTQYF
TRBJ1-2,TRBV7-9,CASSKGQFPTGYTF
TRBJ1-2,TRBV5-4,CASSLPDRENYGYTF
TRBJ2-5,TRBV5-4,CASSLGGTQYF
TRBJ2-3,TRBV2,CASSGGISTDTQYF
TRBJ1-1,TRBV14,CASSHLTAGRTEAFF
TRBJ1-5,TRBV7-2,CASSLAGGMGQPQHF
TRBJ2-7,TRBV7-9,CASSPTQSYEQYF
TRBJ2-3,TRBV2,CASRGLGREGSTDTQYF
TRBJ2-7,TRBV9,CASSVGNGAYEQYF
TRBJ2-4,TRBV7-6,CASSFSFEGPKNIQYF
TRBJ2-7,TRBV6-1,CGSGTSAVQYF
TRBJ2-5,TRBV7-2,CASSLQAGSQETQYF
TRBJ2-3,TRBV14,CASSQVRGFRTDTQYF
TRBJ2-7,TRBV6-5,CASSYHRDGLQYF
TRBJ2-7,TRBV4-2,CASSQGGIYEQYF